The next 6 T cell receptor beta chains were all read from a single sample in a study of tumor-infiltrating lymphocytes in primary liver carcinoma. The study extracted blood RNA from unsorted whole blood and also extracted germline DNA. The researchers produced TCR beta cDNA from 450 to 600 ng total RNA with a constant-region primer. What produced the TCR beta libraries was three nested multiplex PCR rounds using slightly modified ARM-PCR. The two initial PCR rounds, roughly 11 cycles each, used TRBV1-TRBV30 forward and C-beta reverse primers. MiXCR, run by TCRdb on the multiplex PCR reads, gives a single entry per CDR3 protein. The sample has 300,000 to 350,000 distinct CDR3 sequences; around 60% are singletons. The sequencing input was peripheral blood. The receptors originated from a man aged 40-55 years with primary liver carcinoma and hepatitis B virus infection.

The chain joins TRBV29-1 to TRBJ2-1; 8 nucleotides match TRBD2. Germline assignment: CDR1 SQVTM and CDR2 ANQGSEA. The CDR3 spans 12 residues. CDR3 coding DNA: TGCGGCATCCGATTAGCGGGATATGAGCAGTTCTTC. Its translation: CGIRLAGYEQFF.

This clonotype appeared a single time. One base away lies a much larger clone, so this may be a sequencing read error. The J gene is TRBJ2-3, the V gene TRBV4-2; TRBD2 is a possible D gene (6 bases). CDR1 is LGHNA, CDR2 YNFKEQ, per germline. The length of the CDR3 is 18 residues. V dropped 2 bases and J dropped 5 bases, with 23 bases sitting between them. The CDR3 coding sequence is TGTGCCAGCAGCCAATATGGGCCGAGCGGGCCCCGGGGAGATACGCAGTATTTT. Translation: CASSQYGPSGPRGDTQYF.

In regard to this clonotype: One end of the junction does not line up with germline, which may come from a read error. This chain uses TRBV6-2 or TRBV6-3 with TRBJ2-1, with D perhaps TRBD2 (5 bases). Germline CDR1 is MNHEY and CDR2 is SVGEGT. The CDR3 loop spans 13 amino acids. CDR3 amino acids: CASRTTEHGEQSF. The CDR3 nucleotides read TGTGCCAGCAGGACTACAGAGCACGGTGAGCAATCCTTC.

This clonotype has at least ten counts. V and J are TRBV6-1 and TRBJ2-1; D could derive from TRBD1 or TRBD2 (6 bases each). The ends were cut back, 6 bases at V and 14 bases at J, with 20 bases in the middle. Germline lookup yields CDR1 MNHNS and CDR2 SASEGT. This CDR3 is built from 13 residues. CDR3 DNA: TGTGCCAGCAGGGGGGGCATGAGGGCGTTGGAGTTCTTC. This encodes CASRGGMRALEFF.

Details on this clonotype: A much more abundant neighbour one base away suggests this may be a read error. The rearrangement links TRBV6-6 to TRBJ1-2; 7 bases match TRBD1. CDR1 and CDR2 from the germline V gene are MNHNY and SVGAGI (reference sequence). The trim removed 4 bases at V and 10 bases at J, leaving 12 bases unmatched. The CDR3 consists of 14 residues. The CDR3: CASSLSMTGTVYTF. DNA for the CDR3: TGTGCCAGCAGTTTATCAATGACAGGGACTGTCTACACCTTC.

On this clonotype itself: With a much larger clone just one base away, this may be a read error. The CDR3 DNA is TGTGCCAGCAGCTTACCGGGACTAGCAAACACCTGGGAGCTGTTTTTT. This codes for CASSLPGLANTWELFF. The chain uses TRBV5-4 and TRBJ2-2, with TRBD2 matching 9 bases. The CDR3 consists of 16 residues. The V gene's germline CDR1 is SGHNT and CDR2 YYREEE (reference sequence). Looking up the rest from reference TRBV5-4 and TRBJ2-2 gives the full variable domain: ETGVTQSPTHLIKTRGQQVTLRCSSQSGHNTVSWYQQALGQGPQFIFQYYREEENGRGNFPPRFSGLQFPNYSSELNVNALELDDSALYLCASSLPGLANTWELFFGEGSRLTVL.